The 10 T cell receptor beta chains given below trace back to one sample, sequenced in a study of OX40 agonist ivuxolimab in advanced cancers. Using immunoSEQ multiplex PCR, the repertoire was profiled, and TCRdb retains in-frame clones only, with some absent. The sample holds about 45,000 clones; about 91% are singletons and the top ten take roughly 30%. The material was CD4+ or CD8+ T cells sorted from blood, obtained in a trial of the OX40 agonist ivuxolimab. The receptor source for this set is an adult with an advanced solid tumor such as melanoma, head and neck, liver or kidney cancer.

V and J are TRBV7-9 and TRBJ2-7; D is ambiguous. Germline CDR1 is SEHNR and CDR2 is FQNEAQ (reference sequence). V was clipped by 4 bases and J by 0 bases, with 10 bases between them. The CDR3 loop spans 14 amino acids. CDR3 region: CASSSSGSSYEQYF. As DNA, the CDR3 is TGTGCCAGCAGCTCGAGTGGAAGCTCCTACGAGCAGTACTTC.

With regard to this clone: Germline and junction disagree at one end, which may indicate a read error. J is TRBJ2-2 and V is TRBV7-7, with TRBD2 identical over 7 bases. In germline, CDR1 is SSHAT, CDR2 FNYEAQ (reference sequence). There are 17 residues in the CDR3. For the CDR3, the DNA is TGTGCTAGCAGCTTAGGCCCCAGCGGGATCGGAACCGGGGAGCTGTTTTTT. This translates into CASSLGPSGIGTGELFF.

The CDR3 reads CASSLSGGSYNEQFF. CDR3 DNA: TGTGCCAGCAGTTTATCAGGGGGCTCCTACAATGAGCAGTTCTTC. V usage is TRBV28 and J usage is TRBJ2-1; 7 nucleotides match TRBD1. V was pared by 1 base and J by 0 bases, with 0 bases of the junction left unmatched. This CDR3 spans 15 amino acids. The germline V gene has CDR1 MDHEN and CDR2 SYDVKM.

V gene TRBV6-5 combines with J gene TRBJ2-7; D may be TRBD1 or TRBD2 (5 bases each). CDR1 and CDR2 from the germline V gene are MNHEY and SVGAGI. The CDR3 sequence is 12 residues long. Trimming removed 10 bases from V and 0 bases from J, with 10 bases in between. This CDR3 reads CATGPTSYEQYF. The DNA of the CDR3 is TGTGCCACGGGACCGACCTCCTACGAGCAGTACTTC.

About this clone itself: The same CDR3 also results from other DNA sequences found in this sample. This sequence joins TRBV9 and TRBJ2-3; 7 bases agree with TRBD2. Germline lookup yields CDR1 SGDLS and CDR2 YYNGEE. CDR3 length: 15 amino acids. V lost 0 bases to trimming and J lost 0 bases; unmatched junction nucleotides: 1. DNA for the CDR3: TGTGCCAGCAGCGTAGACGGGAGGAGCACAGATACGCAGTATTTT. Its protein is CASSVDGRSTDTQYF.

The chain has TRBV21-1 and TRBJ2-7; the table's D call, TRBD2, has no DNA check behind it. TRBV21-1 is a known pseudogene. The CDR3 is 12 amino acids. In nucleotides, the CDR3 is TGTGCCAGCAGCAACCCCCCCTGCGAGCAGTACTTC. This translates into CASSNPPCEQYF.

V gene TRBV7-8 combines with J gene TRBJ1-1; no clear D gene. The V end was cut by 5 bases, the J end by 7 bases, with 20 bases between. The CDR3 is made up of 15 amino acids. Germline V CDR1 and CDR2: SGHVS, FQNEAQ. CDR3 coding DNA: TGTGCCAGCAGCGCCCAATCGTCAGTGCTTAGTGAAGCTTTCTTT. It is translated as CASSAQSSVLSEAFF.

The chain combines TRBV7-8 with TRBJ2-4, with TRBD2 as a possible D gene (5 bases). Per the germline V gene, CDR1 is SGHVS and CDR2 is FQNEAQ. The CDR3 extends over 17 amino acids. Trimming removed 4 bases at V and 0 bases at J, with 16 bases between. CDR3 bases: TGTGCCAGCAGCTCCTATGGCGAGCGGCTAGCCAAAAACATTCAGTACTTC. It yields the protein CASSSYGERLAKNIQYF.

The rearrangement links TRBV29-1 to TRBJ2-1; tentatively, D is TRBD1 (5 bases). V lost 6 bases, J lost 1 base, and 7 bases lay in between. The V gene's germline CDR1 is SQVTM and CDR2 ANQGSEA. The CDR3 has 12 residues. The CDR3 nucleotides are TGCAGCGTCCGACAGTCCTACAATGAGCAGTTCTTC. Translating it yields CSVRQSYNEQFF.

V is TRBV7-9 and J is TRBJ1-1; D is possibly TRBD1 (5 bases). The CDR3 is 13 amino acids. The V end lost 1 base, the J end lost 4 bases, and 7 bases lay between the germline ends. CDR1 is SEHNR and CDR2 is FQNEAQ in the germline V gene (reference sequence). The CDR3, as DNA: TGTGCCAGCAGCTTAGAGCAGGGCACTGAAGCTTTCTTT. It is translated as CASSLEQGTEAFF. Supplemented by reference TRBV7-9 and TRBJ1-1, the full variable domain reads DTGVSQNPRHKITKRGQNVTFRCDPISEHNRLYWYRQTLGQGPEFLTYFQNEAQLEKSRLLSDRFSAERPKGSFSTLEIQRTEQGDSAMYLCASSLEQGTEAFFGQGTRLTVV.